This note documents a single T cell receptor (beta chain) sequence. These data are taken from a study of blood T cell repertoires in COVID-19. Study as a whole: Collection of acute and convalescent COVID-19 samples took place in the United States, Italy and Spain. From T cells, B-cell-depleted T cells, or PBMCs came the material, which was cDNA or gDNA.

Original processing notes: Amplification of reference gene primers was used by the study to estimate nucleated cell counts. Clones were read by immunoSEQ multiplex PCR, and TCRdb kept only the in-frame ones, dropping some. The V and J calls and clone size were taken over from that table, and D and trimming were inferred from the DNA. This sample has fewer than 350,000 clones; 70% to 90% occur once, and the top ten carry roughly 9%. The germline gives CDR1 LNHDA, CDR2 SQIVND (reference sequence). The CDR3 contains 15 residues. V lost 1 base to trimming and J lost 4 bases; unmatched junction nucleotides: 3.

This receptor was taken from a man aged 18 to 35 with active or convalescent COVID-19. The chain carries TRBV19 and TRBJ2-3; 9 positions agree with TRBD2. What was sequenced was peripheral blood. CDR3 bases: TGTGCCAGTAGTATAGGTAGCGGGGGATCAGATACGCAGTATTTT. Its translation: CASSIGSGGSDTQYF.